Presented here are 7 T cell receptor beta chains from one specimen sequenced in a study of low-dose radiotherapy and immunotherapy resistance in tumors (dated 2022 in TCRdb). TCRdb lists the instrument as Illumina HiSeq 2500. Superscript III and a set of TRAV- and TRBV-specific primers were used to synthesize first-strand cDNA, so that both TCRalpha and TCRbeta chains were covered. TCRs were amplified with Phusion for approximately 19 PCR cycles using a constant-region primer together with the adapter attached to the V primers. The public sequencing data were trimmed at Q25 with fastp and processed into clonotypes with MiXCR by TCRdb, which kept only in-frame beta chains. For every CDR3 protein sequence, its rows merge into one entry that carries the most common genes and DNA. Present in this sample are around 33,000 distinct CDR3 sequences, about 53% of which were seen just once. Approximately 5.3% of the sample is taken by the ten largest.

The sample's time point, from its label and the paper: after trial treatment. The intended sense of this specimen's treatment or condition label: LDRT plus nivolumab, ipilimumab, low-dose cyclophosphamide and aspirin (RACIN trial). The input for sequencing was PBMCs, taken after low-dose radiotherapy plus immunotherapy. The receptor set was obtained from a male donor with gallbladder cancer.

Written as DNA, the CDR3 is TGTGCCATCAGTGCCACAGGGACTGAAGCTTTCTTT. Translated: CAISATGTEAFF. The gene calls are TRBV10-3 and TRBJ1-1; maybe TRBD1 (6 bases). Germline assignment: CDR1 ENHRY and CDR2 SYGVKD. Between the trimmed V and J ends, which lost 4 bases and 5 bases, there was a span of 8 bases. This CDR3 contains 12 residues.

This clonotype has ten or more counts. The rearrangement links TRBV28 to TRBJ2-1; either TRBD1 or TRBD2 may fit D (5 bases each). Germline CDR1 MDHEN, CDR2 SYDVKM. Trimming stripped 5 bases from V and 9 bases from J, with 20 bases between. This CDR3 has 15 residues. The CDR3 nucleotides are TGTGCCAGCAGTACTACTAGAGGGGCGTGGGGTGAGCAGTTCTTC. Translation: CASSTTRGAWGEQFF.

Notes on this clonotype: A far larger clone is only one base removed, so a read error is likely. The chain is built from TRBV6-1 and TRBJ1-2; no reliable D call. Deletions cut 6 bases from V and 3 bases from J, with 17 bases between. The CDR3 length is 15 residues. Looked up from germline, CDR1 is MNHNS and CDR2 is SASEGT. The CDR3: CASSAQTGRHYGYTF. CDR3 nucleotides: TGTGCCAGCAGCGCCCAGACGGGCAGGCACTATGGCTACACCTTC.

This clonotype was recorded at least ten times. The chain joins TRBV7-3 to TRBJ2-3; 15 positions match TRBD2. CDR1 and CDR2 (germline): SGHTA, FQGTGA. Losses at the gene ends were 5 bases for V and 5 bases for J; bases not matched to a gene: 5. CDR3 length equals 16 residues. The CDR3 loop is CASSPRTSGRGDTQYF. The CDR3 DNA follows: TGTGCCAGCAGCCCCCGGACTAGCGGGAGGGGAGATACGCAGTATTTT.

Many counts were recorded for this clonotype. The CDR3 DNA follows: TGTGCCAGCTCACCCCAGGGCAGCGATTCACCCCTCCACTTT. Its protein is CASSPQGSDSPLHF. The chain joins TRBV18 to TRBJ1-6, with a tentative D call TRBD1 (5 bases). The V end was cut by 3 bases, the J end by 8 bases, with 11 bases between. Germline assignment: CDR1 KGHSH and CDR2 LQKENI. This CDR3 contains 14 residues.

By its share, this clonotype is medium-sized. This sequence joins TRBV6-6 and TRBJ2-3; no definite D call. CDR1 and CDR2 from the germline V gene are MNHNY and SVGAGI (reference sequence). This CDR3 spans 15 amino acids. V lost 5 bases and J lost 0, with 12 bases in between. DNA for the CDR3: TGTGCCAGCAGTCCCCCTAGTGGAAGCACAGATACGCAGTATTTT. Encoded protein: CASSPPSGSTDTQYF.

Judged by abundance, this clonotype is medium-sized (0.01 to 0.1%). CDR3 bases: TGTGCCAGCAGTTTAGGATTGACAGGGGAAGGCCAGCCCCAGCATTTT. This gives the protein CASSLGLTGEGQPQHF. The V gene is TRBV28, the J gene TRBJ1-5; 8 bases are shared with TRBD1. Losses at the gene ends were 2 bases for V and 7 bases for J; bases not matched to a gene: 10. The CDR3 is made up of 16 amino acids. CDR1 is MDHEN and CDR2 is SYDVKM in the germline V gene.